Below, 3 T cell receptor beta chains from the same sample are listed, as sequenced in a study of T cell responses to AZD1222 COVID-19 vaccine. TCRdb's table, derived via immunoSEQ multiplex PCR, lists solely in-frame clones and lacks some. The sample contains about 56,000 clones, less than 90% of which appear only once. The sequencing here drew on peripheral blood, taken 28 days after the second AZD1222 dose. The source of these receptors is an adult who received the AZD1222 COVID-19 vaccine.

This clone was found a few times. The chain recombines TRBV2 with TRBJ2-2; perhaps TRBD1 as D (6 bases). CDR1 and CDR2 (germline): SNHLY, FYNNEI. V shed 6 bases and J shed 6 bases, with 14 bases lying between them. This CDR3 has 14 amino acids. DNA of the CDR3: TGTGCCAGCAGCGTTACCCCAGGGGCCGGGGAGCTGTTTTTT. Its translation: CASSVTPGAGELFF.

A single count supports this clone. CDR3 region: CASSLFATGAMNTEAFF. CDR3 nucleotides: TGCGCCAGCAGCTTGTTTGCGACAGGGGCGATGAACACTGAAGCTTTCTTT. The rearrangement links TRBV5-1 to TRBJ1-1; 8 bases fit TRBD1. V lost 1 base to trimming and J lost 0 bases; unmatched junction nucleotides: 8. Germline V gene sequence: CDR1 SGHRS, CDR2 YFSETQ. This CDR3 region has 17 residues.

The chain is built from TRBV7-9 and TRBJ1-1, with TRBD1 as a possible D gene (5 bases). Trimming pared 6 bases from V and 6 bases from J, leaving 20 bases between. This CDR3 comprises 15 residues. Germline V CDR1 and CDR2: SEHNR, FQNEAQ (reference sequence). CDR3 DNA sequence: TGTGCCAGCAGTCATATTCCGGGGGGTGAATCTGAAGCTTTCTTT. Translation gives CASSHIPGGESEAFF.